The next 12 T cell receptor beta chains were all read from a single sample in a study of T cell repertoires in cytomegalovirus infection. MiXCR, applied by TCRdb to the reads, yields one record per CDR3 protein. The sample lists some 800,000 distinct CDR3 sequences, roughly 29% occurring once. These receptors lack a known antigen. The material sequenced was cultured CD8+ T cells from PBMCs, taken from culture after CMV antigen stimulation. These receptors originate from a human donor in good health (CMV status not recorded). Some clones in this sample may be carry-over from other donors' samples.

J is TRBJ2-2 and V is TRBV4-1; D not resolved. Looked up from germline, CDR1 is MGHRA and CDR2 is YSYEKL. This CDR3 is built from 16 residues. Trimming took off 0 bases at V and 4 bases at J, with 12 bases between the two ends. The CDR3 coding sequence is TGCGCCAGCAGCCAAGATCGAGGCAGAACCACCGGGGAGCTGTTTTTT. Amino acid sequence: CASSQDRGRTTGELFF.

The V and J genes are TRBV7-3 and TRBJ2-1, with D tentatively TRBD1 (5 bases). Trimming cost V 1 base and J 6 bases, with 16 bases left between them. Looked up from germline, CDR1 is SGHTA and CDR2 is FQGTGA. The CDR3 has 16 residues. The CDR3 DNA sequence: TGTGCCAGCAGCTTAAATTCACCCGTCGACAGCAATGAGCAGTTCTTC. This gives the protein CASSLNSPVDSNEQFF.

The rearrangement links TRBV6-2 or TRBV6-3 to TRBJ1-5; 9 positions agree with TRBD1. The V gene's germline CDR1 is MNHEY and CDR2 SVGEGT. Unmatched junction bases numbered 9, after V lost 5 bases and J lost 7 bases. The CDR3 runs to 15 residues. This CDR3 is CASSHPTGGGQPQHF. The DNA of the CDR3 is TGTGCCAGCAGTCACCCGACAGGGGGTGGGCAGCCCCAGCATTTT.

At least ten counts were recorded for this clonotype. The CDR3 protein is CASSSTQNTGELFF. The CDR3 DNA reads as TGTGCCAGCAGCTCTACTCAGAACACCGGGGAGCTGTTTTTT. The V and J genes are TRBV7-6 and TRBJ2-2; D call uncertain. Trimming pared 4 bases from V and 1 base from J, leaving 7 bases between. Germline values: CDR1 SGHVS, CDR2 FNYEAQ. The CDR3 loop spans 14 amino acids.

This clonotype was detected only once. In DNA form, the CDR3 reads TGCGCCAGCAGCTTGGACGGGAGCGATCAGCCCCAGCATTTT. This translates into CASSLDGSDQPQHF. The genes are TRBV5-1 and TRBJ1-5; no firm D call. Per germline, CDR1 SGHRS and CDR2 YFSETQ. V lost 0 bases and J 5 bases, leaving 9 bases between the germline ends. This CDR3 spans 14 amino acids.

V is TRBV7-4 and J is TRBJ2-1; D is uncertain. The CDR3 contains 12 residues. Trimming shortened V by 5 bases and J by 8 bases, and 10 bases separated the two germline ends. Germline V gene lookup returns CDR1 SGHVT and CDR2 SQSDAQ. DNA for the CDR3: TGTGCCAGCAGCCGTACTCGGGATGAGCAGTTCTTC. This translates into CASSRTRDEQFF. Full variable domain (remainder filled in from reference TRBV7-4 and TRBJ2-1): GAGVSQSPRYKVAKRGRDVALRCDSISGHVTLYWYRQTLGQGSEVLTYSQSDAQRDKSGRPSGRFSAERPERSVSTLKIQRTEQGDSAVYLCASSRTRDEQFFGPGTRLTVL.

This clonotype turned up a few times. The V gene is TRBV11-3, the J gene TRBJ2-1, with 11 bases that match TRBD2. The CDR3 length is 20 residues. The ends lost 4 bases at V and 4 bases at J; junction bases unmatched: 18. Per germline, CDR1 SGHNT and CDR2 YENEEA. For the CDR3, the DNA is TGTGCCAGCAGCTCCAACACCCCAACTAGCGGGGGCCTTTATTACAATGAGCAGTTCTTC. It yields the protein CASSSNTPTSGGLYYNEQFF.

The V gene is TRBV5-6, the J gene TRBJ2-5; tentatively, D is TRBD2 (5 bases). The CDR3 length is 16 residues. V was cut by 2 bases and J by 0 bases, with 14 bases left in between. The germline CDR1 and CDR2 sequences are SGHDT and YYEEEE. In DNA, the CDR3 is TGTGCCAGCAGCTTATATTTCGCGGACTACCAAGAGACCCAGTACTTC. Amino acid sequence: CASSLYFADYQETQYF.

This chain joins TRBV19 and TRBJ1-5, with unresolved D. V lost 4 bases and J lost 3, with 7 bases in between. Germline V CDR1 and CDR2: LNHDA, SQIVND (reference sequence). This CDR3 is built from 13 residues. The CDR3 reads CASSTRHNQPQHF. The CDR3 DNA sequence: TGTGCCAGTAGTACCCGGCACAATCAGCCCCAGCATTTT.

Ten or more counts support this clonotype. V gene TRBV15 combines with J gene TRBJ2-1; maybe TRBD2 (6 bases). The germline V and J ends were trimmed by 1 base and 0 bases, with 7 bases remaining between them. CDR1 is LNHNV and CDR2 is YYDKDF in the germline V gene (reference sequence). The CDR3 spans 15 residues. The CDR3, as DNA: TGTGCCACCAGCAGAGCCGGGAGCTCCTACAATGAGCAGTTCTTC. Its protein product is CATSRAGSSYNEQFF. Full variable domain (outside the CDR3, taken from reference TRBV15 and TRBJ2-1): DAMVIQNPRYQVTQFGKPVTLSCSQTLNHNVMYWYQQKSSQAPKLLFHYYDKDFNNEADTPDNFQSRRPNTSFCFLDIRSPGLGDTAMYLCATSRAGSSYNEQFFGPGTRLTVL.

This clonotype showed up just a few times. The rearrangement uses TRBV27 and TRBJ1-4; D ambiguous. The V gene lost 3 bases and the J gene lost 6 bases, with 11 bases spanning the gap. CDR1 and CDR2 (germline): MNHEY, SMNVEV (reference sequence). This CDR3 region has 14 residues. The CDR3 DNA is TGTGCCAGCAGTTTTATCGGGAATTATGAAAAACTGTTTTTT. This sequence encodes CASSFIGNYEKLFF.

Of note for this clonotype: A much larger clonotype is one base distant, so this may be a read error. The chain recombines TRBV7-4 with TRBJ1-2, with no clear D. Trimming shortened V by 6 bases and J by 2 bases, and 10 bases separated the two germline ends. CDR3 length: 13 residues. Germline values: CDR1 SGHVT, CDR2 SQSDAQ. The CDR3 coding sequence is TGTGCCAGCAGGGGCGGCACCAACTATGGCTACACCTTC. Protein sequence: CASRGGTNYGYTF.